This T cell receptor beta chain was identified during a study of T cell responses to AZD1222 COVID-19 vaccine. General study points: Recipients of AZD1222 seropositive at baseline numbered only five or six. Targets within unmutated variant regions were reportedly found for nearly half of spike-specific TCRs. The CD4 TCRs associated with vaccination extended across spike and predominated at 160-218 and 743-854.

A word on this clone: What it binds is not known.

Here immunoSEQ multiplex PCR was the method, and the copy in TCRdb shows in-frame clones only, minus some. This sample has some 110,000 clones, with roughly 88% found just once. This CDR3 region has 14 residues. Germline CDR1 LGHNA, CDR2 YNFKEQ. V shed 3 bases and J 9 bases; nucleotides not matched to a gene: 3. The material sequenced was peripheral blood, taken on day 0 of AZD1222 vaccination. The chain uses TRBV4-2 and TRBJ1-6, with 9 bases lining up with TRBD1. The receptor was isolated from an adult in good health. The CDR3 DNA sequence: TGTGCCAGCAGCCACCGGGACAGGGCTTCACCCCTCCACTTT. This translates into CASSHRDRASPLHF.